Sequencing of this T cell receptor (beta chain) was carried out in a study of blood T cell repertoires in COVID-19. CDR3 length: 23 amino acids. Germline V gives CDR1 SGHTA, CDR2 FQGTGA. Trimming took 5 bases from V and 1 from J; bases not matched to a gene: 26. Profiled with immunoSEQ multiplex PCR; TCRdb holds only in-frame clones, not every one. The sample records about 220,000 clones, roughly 84% being singletons. This chain links TRBV7-3 with TRBJ1-1; 12 positions agree with TRBD1. What was sequenced was peripheral blood. This sequence originates from a woman aged 55 to 70 who had recovered from COVID-19. CDR3: CASSVKALVITGTGGSKNTEAFF. In DNA form, the CDR3 reads TGTGCCAGCAGCGTAAAGGCCTTGGTCATAACCGGGACAGGGGGCAGCAAGAACACTGAAGCTTTCTTT.